This T cell receptor (beta chain) is from a study of cytomegalovirus exposure and HLA in healthy donors. In the PCR, 60 Vbeta and 13 Jbeta primers were used. Some clones are missing from TCRdb's copy, which holds only in-frame ones; the method was immunoSEQ multiplex PCR. The sample carries under 250,000 clones, 78% recorded once. This CDR3 spans 13 amino acids. Germline CDR1 and CDR2: GTSNPN and SVGIG (reference sequence). V lost 0 bases, J lost 7 bases, and 3 bases stayed unmatched. Details on this clone: Its antigen is as yet unknown.

Study conclusions and caveats: According to a later analysis, most TCR beta chains associated with CMV appeared HLA-restricted. Several top significant clusters appeared, in a later analysis, to be linked to common viral pathogens.

The chain recombines TRBV30 with TRBJ2-1; 7 nucleotides line up with TRBD2. The source of this sequence is a boy younger than 18 in good health and CMV-seronegative. The source material was PBMCs. The CDR3 loop reads CAWSVTSDNEQFF. The CDR3 DNA reads as TGTGCCTGGAGTGTAACTAGCGATAATGAGCAGTTCTTC.